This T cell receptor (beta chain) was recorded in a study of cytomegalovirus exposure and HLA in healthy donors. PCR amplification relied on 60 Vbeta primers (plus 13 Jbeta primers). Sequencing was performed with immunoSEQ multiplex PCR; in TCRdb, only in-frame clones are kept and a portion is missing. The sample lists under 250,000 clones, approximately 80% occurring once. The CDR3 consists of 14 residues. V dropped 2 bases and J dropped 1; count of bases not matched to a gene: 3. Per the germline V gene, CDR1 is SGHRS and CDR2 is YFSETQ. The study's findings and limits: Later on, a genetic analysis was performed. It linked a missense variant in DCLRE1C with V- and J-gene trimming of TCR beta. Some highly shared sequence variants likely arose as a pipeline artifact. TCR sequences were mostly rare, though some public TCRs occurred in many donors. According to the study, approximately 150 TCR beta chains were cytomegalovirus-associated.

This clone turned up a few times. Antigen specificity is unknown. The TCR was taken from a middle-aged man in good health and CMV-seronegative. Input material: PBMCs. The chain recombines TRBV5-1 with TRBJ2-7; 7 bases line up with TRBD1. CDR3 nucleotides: TGCGCCAGCAGCTTATCAGGGGGATCCTACGAGCAGTACTTC. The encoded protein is CASSLSGGSYEQYF.